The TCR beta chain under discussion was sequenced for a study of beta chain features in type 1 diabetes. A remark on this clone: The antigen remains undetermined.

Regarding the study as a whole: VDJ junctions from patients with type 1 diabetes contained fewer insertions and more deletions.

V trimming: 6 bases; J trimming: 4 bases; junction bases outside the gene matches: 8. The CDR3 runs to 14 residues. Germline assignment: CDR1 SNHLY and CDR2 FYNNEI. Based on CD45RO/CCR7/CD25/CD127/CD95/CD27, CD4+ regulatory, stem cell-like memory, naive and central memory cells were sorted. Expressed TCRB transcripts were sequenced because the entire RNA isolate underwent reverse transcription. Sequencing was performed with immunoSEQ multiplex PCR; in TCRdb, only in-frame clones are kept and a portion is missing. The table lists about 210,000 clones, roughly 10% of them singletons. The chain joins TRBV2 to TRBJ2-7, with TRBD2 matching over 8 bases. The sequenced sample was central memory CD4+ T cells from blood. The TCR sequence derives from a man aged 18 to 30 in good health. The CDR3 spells CASRESGSIYEQYF. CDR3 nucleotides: TGTGCCAGCAGAGAGAGCGGGAGTATTTACGAGCAGTACTTC.